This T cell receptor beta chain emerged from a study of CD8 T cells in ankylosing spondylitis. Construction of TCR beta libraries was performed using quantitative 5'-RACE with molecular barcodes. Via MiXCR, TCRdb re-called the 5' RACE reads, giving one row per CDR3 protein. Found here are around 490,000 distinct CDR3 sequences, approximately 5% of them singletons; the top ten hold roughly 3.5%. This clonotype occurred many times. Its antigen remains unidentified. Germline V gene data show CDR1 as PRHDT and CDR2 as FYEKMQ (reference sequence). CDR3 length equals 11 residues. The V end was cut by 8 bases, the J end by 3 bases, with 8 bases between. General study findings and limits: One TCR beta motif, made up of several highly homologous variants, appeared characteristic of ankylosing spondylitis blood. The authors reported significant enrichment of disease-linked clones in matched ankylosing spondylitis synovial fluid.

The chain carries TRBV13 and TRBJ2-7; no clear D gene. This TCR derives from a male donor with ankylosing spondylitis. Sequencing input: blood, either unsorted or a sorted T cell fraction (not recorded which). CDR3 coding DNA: TGTGCCAGCGGGATTAACTACGAGCAGTACTTC. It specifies CASGINYEQYF.